The clone carrying this T cell receptor (beta chain) showed up just a few times. The data were obtained in a study of blood T cell repertoires in COVID-19. Study as a whole: The cDNA or gDNA used as material had been derived from T cells, B-cell-depleted T cells, or PBMCs.

With V trimmed by 4 bases and J by 3 bases, 7 bases remained unmatched. This CDR3 has 15 amino acids. The germline gives CDR1 SGDLS, CDR2 YYNGEE. Per the authors' pipeline: Amplifying reference gene primers gave estimates of nucleated cell counts. The repertoire was sequenced with immunoSEQ multiplex PCR; TCRdb's copy has only in-frame clones and lacks some. Clone size and V and J calls were adopted from that table, with D and trimming inferred from the DNA. Of more than 80,000 clones listed, less than 80% are singletons. This TCR was recovered from an elderly man with COVID-19, enrolled during active disease. This chain connects TRBV9 to TRBJ2-1, with 7 nucleotides matching TRBD1. Sequencing was carried out using peripheral blood. CDR3 protein: CASSRGDSVYNEQFF. In DNA form, the CDR3 reads TGTGCCAGCAGCCGAGGGGACAGTGTCTACAATGAGCAGTTCTTC.